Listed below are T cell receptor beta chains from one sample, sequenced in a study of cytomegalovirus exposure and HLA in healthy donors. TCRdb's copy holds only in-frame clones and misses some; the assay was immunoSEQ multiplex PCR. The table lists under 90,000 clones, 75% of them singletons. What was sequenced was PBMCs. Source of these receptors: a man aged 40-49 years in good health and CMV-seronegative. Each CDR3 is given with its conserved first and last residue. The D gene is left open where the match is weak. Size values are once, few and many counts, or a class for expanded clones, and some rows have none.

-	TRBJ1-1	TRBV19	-	CASSTTVNTEAFF	TGTGCCAGTAGTACGACAGTTAACACTGAAGCTTTCTTT
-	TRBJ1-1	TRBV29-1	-	CSAQSGGETEAFF	TGCAGCGCTCAATCGGGGGGCGAAACTGAAGCTTTCTTT
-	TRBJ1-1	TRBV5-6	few	CASIRQRLNTEAFF	TGTGCCAGCATTAGACAGAGATTGAACACTGAAGCTTTCTTT
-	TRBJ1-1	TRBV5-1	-	CASSQGALDTEAFF	TGCGCCAGCAGCCAGGGCGCATTGGACACTGAAGCTTTCTTT
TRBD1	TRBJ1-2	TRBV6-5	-	CASRQDRGHYGYTF	TGTGCCAGCAGACAAGACAGGGGCCACTATGGCTACACCTTC
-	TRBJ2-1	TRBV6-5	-	CASSYQAGLYNEQFF	TGTGCCAGCAGTTACCAGGCAGGCCTATACAATGAGCAGTTCTTC
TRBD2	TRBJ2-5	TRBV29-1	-	CSVEDGSGAQYF	TGCAGCGTTGAGGACGGGAGCGGGGCCCAGTACTTC
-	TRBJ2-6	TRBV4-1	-	CASSPEGQRTSGANVLTF	TGCGCCAGCAGCCCGGAGGGACAGAGAACCTCTGGGGCCAACGTCCTGACTTTC
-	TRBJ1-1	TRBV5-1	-	CASRIQGSAEAFF	TGCGCCAGCAGAATTCAGGGGTCGGCTGAAGCTTTCTTT
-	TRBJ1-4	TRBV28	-	CASSGPRAGGNEKLFF	TGTGCCAGCAGTGGCCCTCGGGCCGGAGGTAATGAAAAACTGTTTTTT
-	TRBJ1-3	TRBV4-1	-	CASSLRGSGNTIYF	TGCGCCAGCAGCCTTAGAGGCTCTGGAAACACCATATATTTT
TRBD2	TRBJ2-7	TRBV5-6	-	CASSLAGGGLVEQYF	TGTGCCAGCAGCCTCGCGGGGGGAGGGCTGGTCGAGCAGTACTTC
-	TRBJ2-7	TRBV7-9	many	CASSFEGYSYEQYF	TGTGCCAGCAGCTTCGAGGGCTACTCCTACGAGCAGTACTTC
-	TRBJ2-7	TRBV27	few	CASSVTYSSYEQYF	TGTGCCAGCAGTGTCACCTACAGCTCCTACGAGCAGTACTTC
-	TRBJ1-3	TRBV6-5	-	CASSSLGNTIYF	TGTGCCAGCAGCTCCCTCGGAAACACCATATATTTT
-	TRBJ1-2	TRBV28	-	CASSLTEGYTF	TGTGCCAGCAGTCTCACAGAAGGCTACACCTTC
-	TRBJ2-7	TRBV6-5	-	CASSLGGRGREQYF	TGTGCCAGCAGCCTCGGTGGGCGGGGTAGGGAGCAGTACTTC
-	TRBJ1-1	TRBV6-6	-	CASSSQGRVRAFF	TGTGCCAGCAGTTCCCAGGGGCGCGTTCGGGCTTTCTTT
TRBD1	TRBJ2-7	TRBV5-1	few	CASSTGQGMHEQYF	TGCGCCAGCAGCACCGGACAGGGCATGCACGAGCAGTACTTC
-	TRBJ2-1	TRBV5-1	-	CASSLVPGVHNEQFF	TGCGCCAGCAGCTTGGTGCCGGGAGTTCACAATGAGCAGTTCTTC
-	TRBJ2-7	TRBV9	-	CASSPLATDIYEQYF	TGTGCCAGCAGCCCACTGGCCACGGACATCTACGAGCAGTACTTC
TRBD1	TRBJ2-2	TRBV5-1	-	CASSLRQGTGELFF	TGCGCCAGCAGCTTACGACAGGGAACCGGGGAGCTGTTTTTT
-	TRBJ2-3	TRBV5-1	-	CASSLARDTQYF	TGCGCCAGCAGCTTGGCCAGAGATACGCAGTATTTT
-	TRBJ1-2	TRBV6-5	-	CASSYLDSYGYTF	TGTGCCAGCAGTTATCTTGACAGCTATGGCTACACCTTC
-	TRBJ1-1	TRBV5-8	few	CASSLVMEGRNTEAFF	TGTGCCAGCAGCTTGGTCATGGAGGGCCGGAACACTGAAGCTTTCTTT
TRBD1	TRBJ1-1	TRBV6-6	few	CASSSTGSPNTEAFF	TGTGCCAGCAGTTCGACAGGGAGCCCGAACACTGAAGCTTTCTTT
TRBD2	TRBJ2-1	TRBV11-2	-	CASSSGLAGGRRNEQFF	TGTGCCAGCAGCTCGGGACTAGCGGGAGGGCGAAGGAATGAGCAGTTCTTC
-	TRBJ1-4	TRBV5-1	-	CASSRATTNEKLFF	TGCGCCAGCAGCCGAGCGACAACTAATGAAAAACTGTTTTTT
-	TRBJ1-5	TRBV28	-	CASTGFGVNQPQHF	TGTGCCAGCACCGGGTTCGGGGTCAATCAGCCCCAGCATTTT
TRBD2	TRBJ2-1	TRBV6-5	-	CASSRLAVDQNEQFF	TGTGCCAGCAGCCGGCTAGCGGTTGACCAGAATGAGCAGTTCTTC
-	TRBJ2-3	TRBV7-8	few	CASSPFLRYMTERQYF	TGTGCCAGCAGCCCATTCTTGAGGTATATGACCGAACGGCAGTATTTT
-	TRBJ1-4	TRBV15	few	CATSRHFNEKLFF	TGTGCCACCAGCAGACATTTTAATGAAAAACTGTTTTTT
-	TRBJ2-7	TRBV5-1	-	CASSLLGHTYEQYF	TGCGCCAGCAGCTTGTTGGGACATACCTACGAGCAGTACTTC
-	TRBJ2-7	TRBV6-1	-	CASRAVRWYEQYF	TGTGCCAGCAGGGCGGTAAGATGGTACGAGCAGTACTTC
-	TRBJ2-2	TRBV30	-	CAWSLGTWTGELFF	TGTGCCTGGAGCTTAGGGACTTGGACCGGGGAGCTGTTTTTT
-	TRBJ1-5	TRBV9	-	CASSVGRGGNQPQHF	TGTGCCAGCAGCGTAGGTAGGGGGGGGAATCAGCCCCAGCATTTT
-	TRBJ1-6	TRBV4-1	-	CASSQATGQNSPLHF	TGCGCCAGCAGCCAGGCGACAGGTCAAAATTCACCCCTCCACTTT
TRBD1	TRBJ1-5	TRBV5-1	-	CASRTGDPNQPQHF	TGCGCCAGCAGGACAGGGGACCCCAATCAGCCCCAGCATTTT
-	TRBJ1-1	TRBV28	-	CASSLIQNTEAFF	TGTGCCAGCAGTCTTATACAGAACACTGAAGCTTTCTTT
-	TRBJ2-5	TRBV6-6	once	CASSPEQKGTQYF	TGTGCCAGCAGCCCCGAACAGAAAGGGACCCAGTACTTC
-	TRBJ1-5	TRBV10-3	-	CAISFDRTNQPQHF	TGTGCCATCAGTTTTGACAGAACGAATCAGCCCCAGCATTTT
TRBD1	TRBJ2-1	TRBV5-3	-	CARSWTRTGDNEQFF	TGTGCCAGAAGCTGGACCCGGACAGGAGATAATGAGCAGTTCTTC
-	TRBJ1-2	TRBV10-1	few	CASSESNGYGYTF	TGCGCCAGCAGTGAGTCTAACGGCTATGGCTACACCTTC
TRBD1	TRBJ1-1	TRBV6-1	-	CASCGQVGTEAFF	TGTGCCAGCTGTGGACAGGTCGGGACTGAAGCTTTCTTT